What follows are 28 T cell receptor beta chains derived from one specimen sequenced in a study of beta chain features in type 1 diabetes. Regarding the study as a whole: All four CD4+ subsets from Type 1 diabetes patients carried moderately but significantly shorter TCRB CDR3s.

Their cognate antigens are unknown. Isolated RNA was reverse transcribed in full, so expressed TCRB transcripts were sequenced. TCRdb's table, derived via immunoSEQ multiplex PCR, lists solely in-frame clones and lacks some. This repertoire shows about 150,000 clones, less than 9.5% found once; its top ten account for approximately 0.93%. The sample was central memory CD4+ T cells from blood. The receptors come from a middle-aged woman with type 1 diabetes.

This clone was recorded a few times. V and J are TRBV28 and TRBJ2-5; D unresolved. The germline V gene has CDR1 MDHEN and CDR2 SYDVKM. The CDR3 contains 12 residues. V was shortened by 6 bases and J by 1 base, with 6 bases between the two germline ends. CDR3 sequence (DNA): TGTGCCAGCAGAATCGGCCAAGAGACCCAGTACTTC. Encoded protein: CASRIGQETQYF.

This clone was observed a few times. The chain couples TRBV5-4 to TRBJ2-1; 7 nucleotides align to TRBD2. The J segment lost 13 bases and the V segment lost 9 bases, leaving 13 bases of the junction unmatched. CDR1 and CDR2 from the germline V gene are SGHNT and YYREEE (reference sequence). This CDR3 contains 12 residues. The CDR3 loop is CATEAGKGFQFF. DNA of the CDR3: TGTGCCACTGAAGCGGGAAAAGGTTTTCAGTTCTTC.

This clone was found many times. V gene TRBV4-2 combines with J gene TRBJ2-7, with 9 bases that match TRBD2. V gave up 0 bases and J gave up 7 bases; unmatched junction bases: 7. Germline assignment: CDR1 LGHNA and CDR2 YNFKEQ. The CDR3 is 15 amino acids. The CDR3 DNA sequence: TGTGCCAGCAGCCAAGATAATAGCGGGGGACGGGAGCAGTACTTC. It specifies CASSQDNSGGREQYF.

This clone was counted only a few times. The chain joins TRBV7-6 to TRBJ2-1, with 11 bases lining up with TRBD2. The CDR3 runs 15 residues. V shed 2 bases, J shed 5 bases, and the junction held 2 bases outside the gene matches. Germline V CDR1 and CDR2: SGHVS, FNYEAQ. The CDR3 nucleotides are TGTGCCAGCAGCTTATCTAGCGGGGGGAACAATGAGCAGTTCTTC. Translating it yields CASSLSSGGNNEQFF.

A few counts support this clone. The chain employs TRBV6-6 and TRBJ1-2; D is unclear. Looked up from germline, CDR1 is MNHNY and CDR2 is SVGAGI (reference sequence). The ends were cut back, 5 bases at V and 2 bases at J, with 9 bases in the middle. The length of the CDR3 is 13 residues. The CDR3, as DNA: TGTGCCAGCAGTCCCGAGAGGAACTATGGCTACACCTTC. It yields the protein CASSPERNYGYTF.

A few counts support this clone. The chain carries TRBV10-3 and TRBJ2-3, with no clear D. CDR1 is ENHRY and CDR2 is SYGVKD in the germline V gene. This CDR3 has 13 amino acids. The V end was cut by 0 bases, the J end by 3 bases, with 4 bases between. CDR3: CAISESETDTQYF. The CDR3, as DNA: TGTGCCATCAGTGAGTCAGAGACAGATACGCAGTATTTT.

The chain uses TRBV30 and TRBJ1-2, with 8 bases matching TRBD1. CDR3 size: 14 residues. Germline V gene data show CDR1 as GTSNPN and CDR2 as SVGIG (reference sequence). Losses at the gene ends were 5 bases for V and 3 bases for J; bases not matched to a gene: 8. The chain's CDR3 is CAWDRGAGDYGYTF. For the CDR3, the DNA is TGTGCCTGGGACAGGGGCGCGGGGGACTATGGCTACACCTTC.

J is TRBJ1-4 and V is TRBV10-3, with a possible D match to TRBD1 (5 bases). CDR1 is ENHRY and CDR2 is SYGVKD in the germline V gene. This CDR3 contains 14 residues. Trimming took off 3 bases at V and 7 bases at J, with 12 bases between the two ends. The chain's CDR3 is CAISEPGSGEKLFF. In nucleotides, the CDR3 is TGTGCCATCAGTGAACCAGGGTCAGGTGAAAAACTGTTTTTT.

There are a few counts of this clone. The rearrangement links TRBV9 to TRBJ1-1; D not certain. The CDR3 loop spans 13 amino acids. Trimming shortened V by 2 bases and J by 5 bases, and 10 bases separated the two germline ends. The V gene's germline CDR1 is SGDLS and CDR2 YYNGEE. The CDR3 nucleotides read TGTGCCAGCAGCGTGGAGGGTGGAACTGAAGCTTTCTTT. Translated, it gives CASSVEGGTEAFF. The full variable domain, rest sourced from reference TRBV9 and TRBJ1-1, is DSGVTQTPKHLITATGQRVTLRCSPRSGDLSVYWYQQSLDQGLQFLIQYYNGEERAKGNILERFSAQQFPDLHSELNLSSLELGDSALYFCASSVEGGTEAFFGQGTRLTVV.

This chain joins TRBV7-2 and TRBJ2-7, with TRBD1 identical over 10 bases. Germline V CDR1 and CDR2: SGHTA, FQGNSA. The J segment lost 7 bases and the V segment lost 5 bases, leaving 8 bases of the junction unmatched. The CDR3 is made up of 14 amino acids. The CDR3 here is CASSDDRGRREQYF. CDR3 coding DNA: TGTGCCAGCAGCGACGACAGGGGGCGAAGGGAGCAGTACTTC.

The CDR3 sequence is CASSTSSGANVLTF. Written as DNA, the CDR3 is TGCGCCAGCAGCACGAGCTCTGGGGCCAACGTCCTGACTTTC. The chain couples TRBV5-1 to TRBJ2-6; unclear D gene. This CDR3 is built from 14 residues. V was clipped by 4 bases and J by 0 bases, with 5 bases between them. Germline V gives CDR1 SGHRS, CDR2 YFSETQ.

This clone was observed many times. The rearrangement joins TRBV11-2 to TRBJ2-5, with 7 bases matching TRBD1. The CDR3 sequence is 15 residues long. Germline V CDR1 and CDR2: SGHAT, FQNNGV. The V and J ends lost 3 bases and 5 bases, in that order; junction bases with no gene match: 9. The CDR3 region is CASSFEGGLGETQYF. The CDR3 region has the DNA TGTGCCAGCAGCTTTGAAGGGGGCTTGGGGGAGACCCAGTACTTC.

V and J are TRBV13 and TRBJ2-5, with 12 bases identical to TRBD1. With V trimmed by 1 base and J by 6 bases, 3 bases remained unmatched. In germline, CDR1 is PRHDT, CDR2 FYEKMQ (reference sequence). The CDR3 runs to 15 residues. The CDR3 reads CASSLAGQGAKTQYF. As DNA, the CDR3 is TGTGCCAGCAGCTTAGCGGGACAGGGGGCAAAGACCCAGTACTTC.

In its sample, this clone was seen a few times. The chain couples TRBV14 to TRBJ2-5; tentative D call: TRBD1 (5 bases). V shed 2 bases and J shed 5 bases, with 24 bases lying between them. There are 18 residues in the CDR3. Germline CDR1 SGHDN, CDR2 FVKESK. Written as DNA, the CDR3 is TGTGCCAGCAGCCAACTTAGGGGCCTCGACTCTCTCAGGGAGACCCAGTACTTC. Encoded protein: CASSQLRGLDSLRETQYF.

This clone came up a few times. DNA of the CDR3: TGTGCCAGCAGCCCTCAGTACCCCAACGAGCAGTACTTC. The encoded protein is CASSPQYPNEQYF. V is TRBV11-2 and J is TRBJ2-7; D is unclear. Germline values: CDR1 SGHAT, CDR2 FQNNGV. The CDR3 consists of 13 residues. V lost 5 bases and J 5 bases, leaving 13 bases between the germline ends.

The J gene is TRBJ2-1, the V gene TRBV14; TRBD1 aligns across 7 bases. V dropped 1 base and J dropped 6; count of bases not matched to a gene: 3. This CDR3 is 14 amino acids long. The V gene's germline CDR1 is SGHDN and CDR2 FVKESK. Here the CDR3 DNA reads TGTGCCAGCAGCCAAGCCACAGGGGTCAATGAGCAGTTCTTC. This sequence encodes CASSQATGVNEQFF. Using reference TRBV14 and TRBJ2-1 for the parts outside the CDR3, the full variable domain is EAGVTQFPSHSVIEKGQTVTLRCDPISGHDNLYWYRRVMGKEIKFLLHFVKESKQDESGMPNNRFLAERTGGTYSTLKVQPAELEDSGVYFCASSQATGVNEQFFGPGTRLTVL.

The chain couples TRBV2 to TRBJ2-6, with D hard to call. Trimming took off 0 bases at V and 9 bases at J, with 9 bases between the two ends. This CDR3 comprises 14 residues. The germline V gene has CDR1 SNHLY and CDR2 FYNNEI. The CDR3 loop reads CASSEALSVNVLTF. CDR3 nucleotides: TGTGCCAGCAGTGAAGCGCTTAGTGTCAACGTCCTGACTTTC.

The sample holds a few counts of this clone. The rearrangement links TRBV4-2 to TRBJ1-4; maybe TRBD1 (5 bases). The CDR3 runs 15 residues. Germline V gene sequence: CDR1 LGHNA, CDR2 YNFKEQ. V was pared by 5 bases and J by 3 bases, with 13 bases between. The CDR3 region is CASSSQTAPNEKLFF. In nucleotides, the CDR3 is TGTGCCAGCAGCTCCCAGACAGCCCCTAATGAAAAACTGTTTTTT.

This clone was found a few times. The rearrangement joins TRBV10-3 to TRBJ1-1; the D is unclear. V lost 4 bases and J lost 2, with 8 bases in between. Germline V gene sequence: CDR1 ENHRY, CDR2 SYGVKD. The CDR3 contains 13 residues. Here the CDR3 DNA reads TGTGCCATCAGTGGACAAATTAACACTGAAGCTTTCTTT. Its translation: CAISGQINTEAFF.

This chain links TRBV7-2 with TRBJ2-1, with D maybe TRBD2 (5 bases). Trimming left V 6 bases short and J 6 bases short, with 9 bases between. Germline V lookup: CDR1 SGHTA, CDR2 FQGNSA. The CDR3 spans 12 residues. Here the CDR3 DNA reads TGTGCCAGCAGGGATCTAGCCAATGAGCAGTTCTTC. Protein: CASRDLANEQFF. Based on the CDR3 plus reference TRBV7-2 and TRBJ2-1, the full variable domain is GAGVSQSPSNKVTEKGKDVELRCDPISGHTALYWYRQSLGQGLEFLIYFQGNSAPDKSGLPSDRFSAERTGGSVSTLTIQRTQQEDSAVYLCASRDLANEQFFGPGTRLTVL.

The gene calls are TRBV27 and TRBJ2-1; 7 nucleotides match TRBD1. This CDR3 is built from 15 residues. The germline gives CDR1 MNHEY, CDR2 SMNVEV (reference sequence). V lost 5 bases to trimming and J lost 10 bases; unmatched junction nucleotides: 14. This chain's CDR3 is CASSLKQGITPEQFF. In DNA form, the CDR3 reads TGTGCCAGCAGTCTTAAACAGGGGATAACACCCGAGCAGTTCTTC.

This clone was picked up a small number of times. This chain connects TRBV6-5 to TRBJ1-2, with 11 bases lining up with TRBD1. V was clipped by 7 bases and J by 4 bases; unmatched bases: 2. This CDR3 contains 13 residues. Germline CDR1 reads MNHEY; CDR2 reads SVGAGI. CDR3 residues: CASIGQGAYGYTF. In nucleotides, the CDR3 is TGTGCCAGCATAGGACAGGGGGCCTATGGCTACACCTTC.

This clone was seen more than once but under ten times. The chain is built from TRBV4-3 and TRBJ1-1, with D possibly matching TRBD1 (6 bases). V lost 6 bases to trimming and J lost 1 base, with 12 bases between them. Germline loops: CDR1 LGHNA, CDR2 YSLEER. The CDR3 sequence is 14 residues long. This CDR3 reads CASRTGPRNTEAFF. CDR3 sequence (DNA): TGCGCCAGCAGGACAGGTCCACGGAACACTGAAGCTTTCTTT.

In this sample, this clone turned up many times. This chain connects TRBV12-5 to TRBJ2-2; the D gene is possibly TRBD2 (5 bases). The CDR3 spans 14 residues. Germline CDR1 reads LGHNT; CDR2 reads FRNRAP. The CDR3 sequence: CPSVGLPRFGELFF. As DNA, the CDR3 is TGTCCCTCCGTAGGACTCCCTAGGTTCGGGGAGCTGTTTTTT.

The chain joins TRBV30 to TRBJ1-1; TRBD1 matches 8 bases. V shed 5 bases, J shed 6 bases, and the junction held 8 bases outside the gene matches. Germline V lookup: CDR1 GTSNPN, CDR2 SVGIG (reference sequence). This CDR3 is built from 13 residues. The CDR3 DNA is TGTGCCTGGGAGGGGCAGGGGGCCTCTGAAGCTTTCTTT. Protein sequence: CAWEGQGASEAFF.

V and J are TRBV4-2 and TRBJ1-2; D is uncertain. The CDR3 sequence is 16 residues long. V gave up 0 bases and J gave up 7 bases, with 18 bases separating them. Per germline, CDR1 LGHNA and CDR2 YNFKEQ. CDR3 nucleotide sequence: TGTGCCAGCAGCCAAGACAGAGACCGGGGAGAACTTGGCTACACCTTC. It translates to CASSQDRDRGELGYTF.

The chain has TRBV20-1 and TRBJ1-3; D might be TRBD1 (6 bases). This CDR3 spans 11 amino acids. The V end lost 0 bases, the J end lost 9 bases, and 6 bases lay between the germline ends. Germline CDR1 DFQATT, CDR2 SNEGSKA (reference sequence). CDR3 sequence reads: CSARETGTIYF. The CDR3 coding sequence is TGCAGTGCTAGAGAGACAGGCACCATATATTTT.

This clone showed up just a few times. The chain carries TRBV18 and TRBJ1-1; D unresolved. The CDR3 sequence is 13 residues long. The V and J ends lost 3 bases and 4 bases respectively, with 9 bases between them. CDR1 is KGHSH and CDR2 is LQKENI in the germline V gene. The CDR3 nucleotides read TGTGCCAGCTCACCGACAACTGTCACTGAAGCTTTCTTT. It translates to CASSPTTVTEAFF.